Listed below are T cell receptor beta chains from one sample, sequenced in a study of blood T cell repertoires in COVID-19. The protocol was immunoSEQ multiplex PCR, while the TCRdb copy is restricted to in-frame clones and leaves out a portion. The repertoire has some 120,000 clones, 88% of them found once; the top ten carry less than 2%. The sequenced sample consisted of peripheral blood. These receptor sequences come from a human donor in a cohort sampled during active COVID-19. Both conserved end residues are part of each CDR3. A D gene is named only where the DNA matches it firmly. The listing skips clone size in some rows; elsewhere it reads once, few, many or a size class.

V,J,D,size,DNA,CDR3
TRBV20-1,TRBJ2-3,NA,few,TGCAGTGCTAGTAACGTAGCGTCGAGCACAGATACGCAGTATTTT,CSASNVASSTDTQYF
TRBV6-6,TRBJ2-7,NA,NA,TGTGCCAGCAGAGGGGTCCAGGAGTCCGAGCAGTACTTC,CASRGVQESEQYF
TRBV6-5,TRBJ1-4,NA,NA,TGTGCCAGCAGTTCCTCGAGTAGTTTCGCCCTTAAACTGTTTTTT,CASSSSSSFALKLFF
TRBV3-1/TRBV3-2,TRBJ1-2,TRBD1,NA,TGTGCCAGCAGCCTACTACACACGGGACAGAGAAATGGCTACACCTTC,CASSLLHTGQRNGYTF
TRBV6-5,TRBJ1-2,TRBD1,NA,TGTGCCAGCAGTTCCCCGGGACAGGGGGCGGGTGGCTACACCTTC,CASSSPGQGAGGYTF
TRBV6-6,TRBJ2-3,NA,NA,TGTGCCAGCAGCCCCGGACAGTGGACGAGAGATACGCAGTATTTT,CASSPGQWTRDTQYF
TRBV5-1,TRBJ2-7,TRBD2,NA,TGCGCCAGCAGCTTGGAGCGGGACGATCCCTACGAGCAGTACTTC,CASSLERDDPYEQYF
TRBV6-1,TRBJ2-1,TRBD2,NA,TGTGCCAGCAGTGCCCCGGGACTAGCGGGAGGGCTCTACAATGAGCAGTTCTTC,CASSAPGLAGGLYNEQFF
TRBV2,TRBJ2-7,TRBD1,NA,TGTGCCAGCAGCCCGGGACAGGGTTTTCCGAGCTCCTACGAGCAGTACTTC,CASSPGQGFPSSYEQYF
TRBV27,TRBJ2-3,NA,NA,TGTGCCAGCAGTTTAAGGGGCGCAGATACGCAGTATTTT,CASSLRGADTQYF
TRBV4-1,TRBJ2-7,NA,NA,TGCGCCAGCAGCCAAGTGGGTCTCGGTCGGGAAACCTACGAGCAGTACTTC,CASSQVGLGRETYEQYF
TRBV28,TRBJ1-2,NA,few,TGTGCCAGCAGTTTAACAGGCTCTTGGGGCTACACCTTC,CASSLTGSWGYTF
TRBV19,TRBJ2-5,TRBD2,NA,TGTGCCAGTAGTGGTCTAGCGGGAAAAGAGACCCAGTACTTC,CASSGLAGKETQYF
TRBV18,TRBJ2-7,NA,NA,TGTGCCAGCTCACCCCCGGTGCAGGGCTACGAGCAGTACTTC,CASSPPVQGYEQYF
TRBV5-5,TRBJ1-5,NA,NA,TGTGCCAGCAGCGGGGGCAGGAACAGCAATCAGCCCCAGCATTTT,CASSGGRNSNQPQHF
TRBV5-4,TRBJ2-2,NA,NA,TGTGCCAGCAGCTTTCAGGGAACCGGGGAGCTGTTTTTT,CASSFQGTGELFF
TRBV7-2,TRBJ1-1,NA,NA,TGTGCCAGCAGCTTAGACAGGGACTATGAAGCTTTCTTT,CASSLDRDYEAFF
TRBV28,TRBJ2-5,TRBD2,once,TGTGCCAGCTCACGCAGCGGGGTCCAAGAGACCCAGTACTTC,CASSRSGVQETQYF
TRBV18,TRBJ2-6,TRBD2,NA,TGTGCCAGCTCACCAGAGGGAGGGACTGGGGCCAACGTCCTGACTTTC,CASSPEGGTGANVLTF
TRBV5-8,TRBJ1-2,NA,once,TGTGCCAGCAGCTTGGGGCCCCCCGGCGGCTATGGCTACACCTTC,CASSLGPPGGYGYTF
TRBV6-4,TRBJ2-7,NA,few,TGTGCCAGCAGCAGCTCCGGGACTGTGTTCTACGAGCAGTACTTC,CASSSSGTVFYEQYF
TRBV2,TRBJ1-6,TRBD1,NA,TGTGCCAGCAGTGACTGGGGACAGGGACACTTT,CASSDWGQGHF
TRBV5-1,TRBJ1-1,TRBD1,once,TGCGCCAGCAGCATCGGACAGGGTTCCCCTGAAGCTTTCTTT,CASSIGQGSPEAFF
TRBV28,TRBJ2-5,NA,NA,TGTGCCAGCAGTTTTACGGCGAGGGAAGGAGAGACCCAGTACTTC,CASSFTAREGETQYF
TRBV6-1,TRBJ2-5,NA,NA,TGTGCCAGCAGTGAAGGAGGCAGGGCCCAAGAGACCCAGTACTTC,CASSEGGRAQETQYF
TRBV13,TRBJ2-1,TRBD2,NA,TGTGCCAGCAGCTTAGAGGGTCTAGCGGGGGGGCTGGGTGAGCAGTTCTTC,CASSLEGLAGGLGEQFF